This T cell receptor (beta chain) was identified in a study of blood T cell repertoires in COVID-19. Turning to the study itself: Researchers got acute and convalescent COVID-19 samples from the United States, Italy and Spain. PBMCs, B-cell-depleted T cells, or T cells were the source of the cDNA or gDNA that made up the material.

Original analysis: Amplified reference gene primers provided the basis for estimating nucleated cell counts. Assay: immunoSEQ multiplex PCR; the TCRdb copy retains only in-frame clones and omits some. The V and J calls and the clone size are those of that table, but D and trimming were determined from the DNA. The sample holds tens of thousands of clones; approximately 82% are singletons and the top ten take around 3.5%. CDR3 size: 13 residues. CDR1 is SGHTA and CDR2 is FQGTGA in the germline V gene. For this clone: One end of the junction varies from germline; a read error may be responsible.

The clonotype was recovered from a man in his sixties with acute or convalescent COVID-19. The sequenced material came from peripheral blood. V and J are TRBV7-3 and TRBJ1-2, with a tentative D call TRBD1 (5 bases). This chain's CDR3 is CTSSLSQGFGYTF. CDR3 sequence (DNA): TGTACCAGCAGCTTATCCCAGGGATTTGGCTACACCTTC. The entire variable domain, with the rest obtained from reference TRBV7-3 and TRBJ1-2, is as follows: GAGVSQTPSNKVTEKGKYVELRCDPISGHTALYWYRQSLGQGPEFLIYFQGTGAADDSGLPNDRFFAVRPEGSVSTLKIQRTERGDSAVYLCTSSLSQGFGYTFGSGTRLTVV.